This T cell receptor (beta chain) is from a study of cytomegalovirus exposure and HLA in healthy donors. Whole-study findings and limits: There were under 200 TCR beta chains listed as cytomegalovirus-associated.

From the 120-subject validation cohort, which was separate from the approximately 670-subject first cohort, the donors were drawn. As to this clone: Its antigen remains unknown.

Sequencing was performed with immunoSEQ multiplex PCR; in TCRdb, only in-frame clones are kept and a portion is missing. The data hold about 110,000 clones, with approximately 90% observed a single time. Germline V gene sequence: CDR1 MNHNY, CDR2 SVGAGI (reference sequence). The CDR3 extends over 16 amino acids. The V end was cut by 0 bases, the J end by 4 bases, with 13 bases between. Sequencing was done on a sample of PBMCs. V gene TRBV6-6 combines with J gene TRBJ2-1; D ambiguous. The clonotype was recovered from a woman in her 30s in good health and CMV-seropositive. CDR3 DNA sequence: TGTGCCAGCAGTTACTCCCTCAGATTCCCTTACAATGAGCAGTTCTTC. Protein sequence: CASSYSLRFPYNEQFF.